This TCR beta chain comes out of a study of identical twins' blood T cells. Overall study findings and caveats: Each donor's most abundant TCRbeta clonotypes shared more CDR3 sequences with her twin than unrelated donors.

To note about this clonotype: As yet, its antigen is unknown. At one end the junction does not follow the germline gene, possibly because of a read error.

Each CDR3 protein is one row after TCRdb ran MiXCR on the 5' RACE reads. The sample carries 350,000 to 400,000 distinct CDR3 sequences, over 25% recorded once. CDR1 and CDR2 (germline): SNHLY, FYNNEI. This CDR3 contains 16 residues. This TCR was sampled from a woman aged 18 to 55 in good health. The chain combines TRBV2 with TRBJ1-1, with D possibly matching TRBD1 (6 bases). Sequenced input: PBMCs. CDR3 region: CASSERLGQLNTGAFF. DNA for the CDR3: TGTGCCAGCAGTGAGCGGTTAGGACAGCTAAACACTGGAGCTTTCTTT.